A selection of T cell receptor beta chains follows, all from one sample in a study of T cells in Graves' hyperthyroidism and ophthalmopathy. In TCRdb, the multiplex PCR reads were re-called with MiXCR into one record per CDR3 protein. The sample has about 600,000 distinct CDR3 sequences, about 16% seen once. Sequencing used blood. These receptor sequences come from a woman aged 40 to 49 with Graves' ophthalmopathy. The CDR3 runs from the conserved cysteine through the conserved F or W. The D gene is left open where the match is weak. Size tells how often a clone was seen (once, few, many) or the class of an expanded clone, and some rows leave it out.

d_call j_call v_call clone_size cdr3_aa cdr3_nt
. TRBJ2-1 TRBV7-8 many CASSLSPQTRSPYNEQFF TGTGCCAGCAGCTTATCCCCACAGACGCGGAGCCCCTACAATGAGCAGTTCTTC
. TRBJ1-6 TRBV6-1 . CASSEILRGSYNSPLHF TGTGCCAGCAGTGAAATCCTCAGGGGATCCTATAATTCACCCCTCCACTTT
. TRBJ1-4 TRBV12-3/TRBV12-4 many CASSFSSWTAGEKLFF TGTGCCAGCAGTTTTAGTAGCTGGACAGCAGGAGAAAAACTGTTTTTT
TRBD1 TRBJ2-7 TRBV7-8 few CASSLARQGYEQYF TGTGCCAGCAGCTTAGCGAGACAGGGGTACGAGCAGTACTTC
. TRBJ1-2 TRBV2 many CASSDVRSSNYGYTF TGTGCCAGCAGTGACGTCAGGTCCTCTAACTATGGCTACACCTTC
. TRBJ2-3 TRBV20-1 many CSAHRSASGTDTQYF TGCAGTGCCCATAGGAGTGCTAGCGGCACAGATACGCAGTATTTT
TRBD1 TRBJ2-7 TRBV6-1 many CASRTGQTVSYEQYF TGTGCCAGCAGGACAGGGCAAACCGTCTCCTACGAGCAGTACTTC
TRBD2 TRBJ2-1 TRBV4-1 . CASSPGGRAPTQFF TGCGCCAGCAGCCCCGGCGGGAGGGCCCCTACGCAGTTCTTC
TRBD2 TRBJ2-5 TRBV7-2 . CASSQDSSGGNQETQYF TGCGCCAGCAGCCAAGATTCGAGCGGGGGGAATCAAGAGACCCAGTACTTC
TRBD2 TRBJ2-3 TRBV28 few CASIAGGPNTQYF TGTGCCAGTATAGCGGGAGGGCCAAATACGCAGTATTTT
. TRBJ1-5 TRBV19 few CASSNKKRVAQHF TGTGCCAGTAGTAATAAGAAGAGGGTTGCCCAGCATTTT
TRBD2 TRBJ2-3 TRBV6-1 many CASSPRTSGSRTDTQYF TGTGCCAGCAGTCCCCGGACTAGCGGGAGTAGAACAGATACGCAGTATTTT
. TRBJ2-4 TRBV6-2/TRBV6-3 . CASSYSQGGKNIQYF TGTGCCAGCAGTTACTCACAGGGTGGCAAAAACATTCAGTACTTC
. TRBJ2-2 TRBV9 many CASSAPSGELFF TGTGCCAGCAGCGCCCCATCCGGGGAGCTGTTTTTT
. TRBJ2-7 TRBV7-2 many CASSPGSWDYEQYF TGTGCCAGCAGCCCTGGGTCTTGGGATTACGAGCAGTACTTC
. TRBJ2-2 TRBV6-5 many CASKSSGIGTGELFF TGTGCCAGCAAGTCCTCAGGAATTGGCACCGGGGAGCTGTTTTTT
TRBD1 TRBJ2-7 TRBV7-6 few CASSLATGAASSEQYF TGTGCCAGCAGCTTAGCTACAGGGGCCGCGTCTTCCGAGCAGTACTTC
TRBD1 TRBJ2-5 TRBV20-1 few CSARYGTGKGGTQYF TGCAGTGCTAGATATGGGACAGGGAAAGGGGGGACCCAGTACTTC